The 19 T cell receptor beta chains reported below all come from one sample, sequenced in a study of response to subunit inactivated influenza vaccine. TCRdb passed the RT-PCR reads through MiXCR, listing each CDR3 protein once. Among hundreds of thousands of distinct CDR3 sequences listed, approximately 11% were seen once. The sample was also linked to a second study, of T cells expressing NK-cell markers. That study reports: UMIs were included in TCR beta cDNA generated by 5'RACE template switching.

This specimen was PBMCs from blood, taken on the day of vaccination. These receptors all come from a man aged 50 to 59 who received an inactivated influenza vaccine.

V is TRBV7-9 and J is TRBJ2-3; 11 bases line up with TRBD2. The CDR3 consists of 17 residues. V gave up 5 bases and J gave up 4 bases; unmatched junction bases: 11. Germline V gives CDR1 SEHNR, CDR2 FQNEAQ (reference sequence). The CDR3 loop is CASSLDRTSGLSDTQYF. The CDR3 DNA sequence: TGTGCCAGCAGCCTCGACCGGACTAGCGGGCTCTCAGATACGCAGTATTTT. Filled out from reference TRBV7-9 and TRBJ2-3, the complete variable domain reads DTGVSQNPRHKITKRGQNVTFRCDPISEHNRLYWYRQTLGQGPEFLTYFQNEAQLEKSRLLSDRFSAERPKGSFSTLEIQRTEQGDSAMYLCASSLDRTSGLSDTQYFGPGTRLTVL.

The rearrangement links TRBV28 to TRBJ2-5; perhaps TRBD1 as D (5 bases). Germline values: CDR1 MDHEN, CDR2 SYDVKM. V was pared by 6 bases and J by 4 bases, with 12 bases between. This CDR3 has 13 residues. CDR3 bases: TGTGCCAGCAGCCGACAGATTGGAGAGACCCAGTACTTC. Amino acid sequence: CASSRQIGETQYF.

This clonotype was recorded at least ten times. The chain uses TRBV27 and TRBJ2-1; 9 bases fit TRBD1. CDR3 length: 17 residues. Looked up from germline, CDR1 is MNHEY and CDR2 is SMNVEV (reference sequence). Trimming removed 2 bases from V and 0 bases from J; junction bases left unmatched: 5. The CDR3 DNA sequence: TGTGCCAGCAGTTTACAGGGGACAGGGAGCTCCTACAATGAGCAGTTCTTC. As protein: CASSLQGTGSSYNEQFF.

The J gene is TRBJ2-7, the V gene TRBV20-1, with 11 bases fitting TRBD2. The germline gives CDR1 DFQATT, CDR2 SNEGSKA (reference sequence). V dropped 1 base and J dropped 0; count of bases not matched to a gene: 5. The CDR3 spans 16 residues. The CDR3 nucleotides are TGCAGTGCTAGAGTTTTAGCGGGAGGGTTCTCCTACGAGCAGTACTTC. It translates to CSARVLAGGFSYEQYF.

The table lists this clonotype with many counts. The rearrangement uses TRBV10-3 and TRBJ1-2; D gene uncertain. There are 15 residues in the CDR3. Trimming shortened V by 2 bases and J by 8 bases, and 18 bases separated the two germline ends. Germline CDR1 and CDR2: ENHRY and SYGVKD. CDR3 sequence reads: CAISEALPGDRGYTF. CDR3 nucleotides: TGTGCCATCAGTGAGGCTCTCCCCGGGGATCGAGGCTACACCTTC.

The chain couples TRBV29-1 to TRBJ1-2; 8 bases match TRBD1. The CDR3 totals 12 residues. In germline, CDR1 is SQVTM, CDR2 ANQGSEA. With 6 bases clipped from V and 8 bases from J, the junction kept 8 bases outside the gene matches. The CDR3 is CSVDRGSGGYTF. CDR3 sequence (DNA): TGCAGCGTCGACAGGGGTTCGGGGGGCTACACCTTC.

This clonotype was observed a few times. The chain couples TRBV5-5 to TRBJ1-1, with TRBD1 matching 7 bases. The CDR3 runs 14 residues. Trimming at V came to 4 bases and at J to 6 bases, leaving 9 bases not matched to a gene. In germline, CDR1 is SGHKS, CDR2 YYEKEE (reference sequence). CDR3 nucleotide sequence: TGTGCCAGCAGCATCCAACAGGGGAGGGCTGAAGCTTTCTTT. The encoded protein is CASSIQQGRAEAFF.

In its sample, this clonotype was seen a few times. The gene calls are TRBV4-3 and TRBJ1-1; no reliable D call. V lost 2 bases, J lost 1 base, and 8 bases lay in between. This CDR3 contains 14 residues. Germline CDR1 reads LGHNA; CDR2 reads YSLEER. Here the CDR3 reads CASSQSSRNTEAFF. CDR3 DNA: TGCGCCAGCAGCCAAAGTTCGAGGAACACTGAAGCTTTCTTT.

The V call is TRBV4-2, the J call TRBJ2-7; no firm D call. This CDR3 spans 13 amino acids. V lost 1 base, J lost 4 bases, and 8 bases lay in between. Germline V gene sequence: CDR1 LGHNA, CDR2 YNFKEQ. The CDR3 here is CASSQAKGYEQYF. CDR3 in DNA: TGTGCCAGCAGCCAAGCTAAAGGTTACGAGCAGTACTTC.

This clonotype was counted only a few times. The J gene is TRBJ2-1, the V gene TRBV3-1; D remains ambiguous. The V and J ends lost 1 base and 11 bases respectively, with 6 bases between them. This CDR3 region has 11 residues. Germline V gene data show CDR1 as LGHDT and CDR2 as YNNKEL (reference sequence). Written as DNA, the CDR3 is TGTGCCAGCAGCCAAGGACACCAGCAGTTCTTC. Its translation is CASSQGHQQFF.

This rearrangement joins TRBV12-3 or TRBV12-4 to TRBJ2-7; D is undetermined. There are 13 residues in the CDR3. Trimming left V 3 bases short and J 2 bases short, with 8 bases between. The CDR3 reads CASSFDTTYEQYF. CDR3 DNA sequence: TGTGCCAGCAGTTTTGACACTACCTACGAGCAGTACTTC.

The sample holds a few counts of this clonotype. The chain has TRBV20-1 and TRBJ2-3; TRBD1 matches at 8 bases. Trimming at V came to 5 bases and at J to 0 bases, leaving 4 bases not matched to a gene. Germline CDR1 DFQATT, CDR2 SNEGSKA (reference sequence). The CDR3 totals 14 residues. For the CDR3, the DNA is TGCAGTGCTCCCCGGGACAGGAGCACAGATACGCAGTATTTT. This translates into CSAPRDRSTDTQYF.

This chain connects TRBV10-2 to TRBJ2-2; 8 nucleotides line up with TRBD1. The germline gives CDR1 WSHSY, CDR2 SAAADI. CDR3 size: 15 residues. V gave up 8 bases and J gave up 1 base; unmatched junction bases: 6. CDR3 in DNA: TGCGCCAGCGAACCGGACAGGGTGAACACCGGGGAGCTGTTTTTT. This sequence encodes CASEPDRVNTGELFF.

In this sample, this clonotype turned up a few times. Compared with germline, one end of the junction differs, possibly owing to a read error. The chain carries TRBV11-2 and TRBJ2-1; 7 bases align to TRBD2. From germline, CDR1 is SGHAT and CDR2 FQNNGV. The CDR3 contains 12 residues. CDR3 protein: CASSSWEGGAIF. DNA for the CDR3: TGTGCCAGCAGTTCCTGGGAGGGCGGCGCGATCTTC. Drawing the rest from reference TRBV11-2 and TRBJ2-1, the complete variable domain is EAGVAQSPRYKIIEKRQSVAFWCNPISGHATLYWYQQILGQGPKLLIQFQNNGVVDDSQLPKDRFSAERLKGVDSTLKIQPAKLEDSAVYLCASSSWEGGAIFGPGTRLTVL.

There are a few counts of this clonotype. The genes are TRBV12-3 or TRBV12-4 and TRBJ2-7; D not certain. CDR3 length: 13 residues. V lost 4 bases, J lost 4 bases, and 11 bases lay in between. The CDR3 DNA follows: TGTGCCAGCAGTTCGCCCGTAGGGTACGAGCAGTACTTC. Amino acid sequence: CASSSPVGYEQYF.

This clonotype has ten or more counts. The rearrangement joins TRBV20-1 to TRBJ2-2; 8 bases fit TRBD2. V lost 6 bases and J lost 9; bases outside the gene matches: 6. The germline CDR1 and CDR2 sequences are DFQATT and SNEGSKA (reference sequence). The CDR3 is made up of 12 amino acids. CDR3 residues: CSANIAGRELFF. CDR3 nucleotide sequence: TGCAGTGCGAATATAGCGGGACGGGAGCTGTTTTTT.

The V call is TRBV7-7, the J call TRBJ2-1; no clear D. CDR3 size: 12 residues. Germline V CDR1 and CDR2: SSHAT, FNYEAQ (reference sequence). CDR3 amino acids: CASSGEDNEQFF. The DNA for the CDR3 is TGTGCTAGCTCTGGGGAAGACAATGAGCAGTTCTTC.

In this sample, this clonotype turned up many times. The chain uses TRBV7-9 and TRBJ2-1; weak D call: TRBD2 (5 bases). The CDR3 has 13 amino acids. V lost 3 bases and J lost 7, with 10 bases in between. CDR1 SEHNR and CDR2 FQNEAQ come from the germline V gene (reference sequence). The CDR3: CASSLKGGNEQFF. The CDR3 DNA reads TGTGCCAGCAGCTTGAAGGGCGGGAATGAGCAGTTCTTC.

CDR3 nucleotide sequence: TGCAGTGCCAACCTAAATGAGCAGTTCTTC. Protein: CSANLNEQFF. The rearrangement uses TRBV20-1 and TRBJ2-1; no reliable D call. Trimming left V 6 bases short and J 7 bases short, with 7 bases between. CDR1 DFQATT and CDR2 SNEGSKA come from the germline V gene (reference sequence). This CDR3 is 10 amino acids long.